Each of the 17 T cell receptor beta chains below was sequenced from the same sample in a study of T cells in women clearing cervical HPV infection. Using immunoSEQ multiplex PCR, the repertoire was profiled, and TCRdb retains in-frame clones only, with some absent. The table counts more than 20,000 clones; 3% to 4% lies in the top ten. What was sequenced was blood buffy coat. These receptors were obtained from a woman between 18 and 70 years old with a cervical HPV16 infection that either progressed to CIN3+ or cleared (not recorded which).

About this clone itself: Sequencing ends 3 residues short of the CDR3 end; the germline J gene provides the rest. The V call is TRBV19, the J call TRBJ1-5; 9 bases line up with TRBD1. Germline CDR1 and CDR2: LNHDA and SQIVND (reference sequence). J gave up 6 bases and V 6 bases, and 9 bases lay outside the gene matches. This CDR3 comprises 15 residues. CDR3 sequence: CASSDETGGFQPQHF. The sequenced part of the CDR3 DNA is TGTGCCAGTAGCGACGAGACAGGGGGGTTTCAGCCC.

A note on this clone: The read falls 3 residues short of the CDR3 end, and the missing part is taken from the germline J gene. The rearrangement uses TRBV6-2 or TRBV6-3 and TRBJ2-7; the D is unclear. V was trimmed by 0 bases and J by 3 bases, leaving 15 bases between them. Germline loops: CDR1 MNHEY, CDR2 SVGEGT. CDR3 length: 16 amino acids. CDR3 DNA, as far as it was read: TGTGCCAGCAGTTACTCGTGGGTCAGGAGAGGCTACGAG. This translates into CASSYSWVRRGYE. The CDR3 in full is CASSYSWVRRGYEQYF.

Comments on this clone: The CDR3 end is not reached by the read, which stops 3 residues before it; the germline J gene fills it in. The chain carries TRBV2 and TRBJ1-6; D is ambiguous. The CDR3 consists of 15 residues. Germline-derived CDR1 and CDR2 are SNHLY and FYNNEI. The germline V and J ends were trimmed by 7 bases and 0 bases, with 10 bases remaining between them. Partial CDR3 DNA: TGTGCCAGCAAACCCCCCGGCTCCTATAATTCACCC. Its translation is CASKPPGSYNSP. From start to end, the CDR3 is CASKPPGSYNSPLHF.

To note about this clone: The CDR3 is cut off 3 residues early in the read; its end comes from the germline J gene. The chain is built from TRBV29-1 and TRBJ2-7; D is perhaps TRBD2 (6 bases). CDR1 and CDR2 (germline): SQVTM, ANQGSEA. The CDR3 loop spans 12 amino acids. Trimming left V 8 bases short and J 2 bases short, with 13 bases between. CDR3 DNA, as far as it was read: TGCAGCCTTGGGACTGAACCCTACGAG. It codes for CSLGTEPYE. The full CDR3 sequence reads CSLGTEPYEQYF.

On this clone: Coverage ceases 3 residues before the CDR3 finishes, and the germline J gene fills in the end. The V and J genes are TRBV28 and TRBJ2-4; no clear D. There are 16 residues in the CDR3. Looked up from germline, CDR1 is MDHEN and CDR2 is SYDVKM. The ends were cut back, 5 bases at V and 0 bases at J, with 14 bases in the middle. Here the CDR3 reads CASSTQTLIAKNIQYF. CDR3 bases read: TGTGCCAGCAGTACACAGACCTTAATAGCCAAAAACATT.

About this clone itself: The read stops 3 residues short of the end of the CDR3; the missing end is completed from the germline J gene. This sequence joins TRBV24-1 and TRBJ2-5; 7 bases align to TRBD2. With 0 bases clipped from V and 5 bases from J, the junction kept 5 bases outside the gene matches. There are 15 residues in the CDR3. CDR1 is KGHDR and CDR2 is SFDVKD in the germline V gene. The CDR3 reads CATSDLGLGGETQYF. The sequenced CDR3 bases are TGTGCCACCAGTGATTTGGGACTAGGCGGGGAGACC.

Incomplete CDR3 DNA: TGTGCCAGCAGCCACAGGGGCATCACTGACGAG. Encoded protein: CASSHRGITDE. The whole CDR3 protein is CASSHRGITDEQYF. The gene calls are TRBV7-9 and TRBJ2-7; 7 bases fit TRBD1. Read sequence stops 3 residues before the CDR3 end, and the germline J gene provides the missing end. The CDR3 covers 14 residues. J lost 5 bases, V lost 5 bases, and 9 bases had no gene match. CDR1 and CDR2 from the germline V gene are SEHNR and FQNEAQ (reference sequence).

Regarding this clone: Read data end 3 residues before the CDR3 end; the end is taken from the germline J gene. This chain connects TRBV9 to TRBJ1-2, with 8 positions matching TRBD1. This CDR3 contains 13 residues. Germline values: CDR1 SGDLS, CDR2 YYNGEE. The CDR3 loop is CASSVGQGYGYTF. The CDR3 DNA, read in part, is TGTGCCAGCAGCGTAGGACAGGGGTACGGC.

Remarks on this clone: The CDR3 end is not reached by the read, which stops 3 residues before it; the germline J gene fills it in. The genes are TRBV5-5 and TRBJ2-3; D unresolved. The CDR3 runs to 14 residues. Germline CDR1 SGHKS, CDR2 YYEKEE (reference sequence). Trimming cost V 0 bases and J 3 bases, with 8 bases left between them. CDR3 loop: CASSLGIGTDTQYF. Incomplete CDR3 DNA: TGTGCCAGCAGCTTGGGTATCGGGACAGATACG.

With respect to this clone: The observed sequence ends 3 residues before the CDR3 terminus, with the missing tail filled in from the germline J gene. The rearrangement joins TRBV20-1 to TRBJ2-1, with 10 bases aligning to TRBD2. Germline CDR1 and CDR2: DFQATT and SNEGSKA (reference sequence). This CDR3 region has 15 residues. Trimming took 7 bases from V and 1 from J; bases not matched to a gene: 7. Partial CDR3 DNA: TGCAGTGGGTACGGGACTAGCGCTTCCTACAATGAG. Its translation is CSGYGTSASYNE. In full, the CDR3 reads CSGYGTSASYNEQFF.

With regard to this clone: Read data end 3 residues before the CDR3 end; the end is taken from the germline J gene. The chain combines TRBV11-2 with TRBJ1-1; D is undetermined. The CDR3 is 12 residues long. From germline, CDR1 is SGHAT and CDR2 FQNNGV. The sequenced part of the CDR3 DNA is TGTGCCAGCAGCCCCACTTTTGCGGAA. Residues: CASSPTFAE. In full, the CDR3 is CASSPTFAEAFF.

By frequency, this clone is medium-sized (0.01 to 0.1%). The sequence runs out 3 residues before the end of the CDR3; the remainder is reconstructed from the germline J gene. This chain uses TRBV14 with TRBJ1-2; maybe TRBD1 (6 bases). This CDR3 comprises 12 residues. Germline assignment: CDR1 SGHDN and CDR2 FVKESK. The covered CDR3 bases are TGTGCCGGACAGAAGGGTGAGTGTGCC. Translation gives CAGQKGECA. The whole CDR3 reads CAGQKGECAYTF.

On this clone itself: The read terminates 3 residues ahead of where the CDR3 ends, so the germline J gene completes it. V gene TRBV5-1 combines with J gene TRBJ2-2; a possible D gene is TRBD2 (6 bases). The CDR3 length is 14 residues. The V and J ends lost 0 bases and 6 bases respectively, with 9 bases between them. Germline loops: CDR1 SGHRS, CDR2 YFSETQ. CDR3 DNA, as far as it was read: TGCGCCAGCAGCTTGGACGGGGGATCCGGGGAG. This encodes CASSLDGGSGE. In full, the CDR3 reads CASSLDGGSGELFF.

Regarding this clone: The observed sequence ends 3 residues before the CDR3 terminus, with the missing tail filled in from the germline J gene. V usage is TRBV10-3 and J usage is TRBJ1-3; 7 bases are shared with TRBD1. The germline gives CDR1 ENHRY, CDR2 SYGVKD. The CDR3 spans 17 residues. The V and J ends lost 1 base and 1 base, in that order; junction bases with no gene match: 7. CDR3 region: CAISEFDRAESGNTIYF. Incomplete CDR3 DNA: TGTGCCATCAGTGAGTTTGACAGGGCCGAGTCTGGAAACACC.

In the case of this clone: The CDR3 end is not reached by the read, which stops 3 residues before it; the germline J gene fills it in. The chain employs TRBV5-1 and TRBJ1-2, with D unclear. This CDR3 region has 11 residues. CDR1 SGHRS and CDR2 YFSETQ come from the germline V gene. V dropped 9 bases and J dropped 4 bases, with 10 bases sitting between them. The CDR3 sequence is CANHLVYGYTF. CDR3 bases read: TGCGCCAATCACTTGGTCTATGGC.

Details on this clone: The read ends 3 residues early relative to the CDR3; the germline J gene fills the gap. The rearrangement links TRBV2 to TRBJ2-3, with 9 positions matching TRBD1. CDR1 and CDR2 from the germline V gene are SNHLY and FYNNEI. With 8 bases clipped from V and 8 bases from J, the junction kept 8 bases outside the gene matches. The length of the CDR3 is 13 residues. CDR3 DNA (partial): TGTGCCAGCGTCGGACAGGGGCCTGCTACG. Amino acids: CASVGQGPAT. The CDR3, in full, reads CASVGQGPATQYF.

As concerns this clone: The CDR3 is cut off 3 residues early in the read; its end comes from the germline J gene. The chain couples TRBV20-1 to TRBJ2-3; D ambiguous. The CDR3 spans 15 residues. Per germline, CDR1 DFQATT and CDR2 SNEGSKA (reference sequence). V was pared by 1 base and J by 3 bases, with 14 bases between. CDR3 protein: CSARAPTSGTDTQYF. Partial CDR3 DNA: TGCAGTGCTAGAGCTCCGACCTCAGGTACAGATACG.